One T cell receptor (beta chain) is described in this entry. Its antigen is as yet unknown. Sequencing was performed with immunoSEQ multiplex PCR; in TCRdb, only in-frame clones are kept and a portion is missing. The data show 120,000 to 150,000 clones, about 91% seen once. This sample is part of a study of T cell responses to AZD1222 COVID-19 vaccine. About the research overall: Second doses that came at about 4 or about 12 weeks were put together.

The germline V gene has CDR1 MDHEN and CDR2 SYDVKM. The CDR3 loop spans 15 amino acids. J gave up 5 bases and V 7 bases, and 11 bases lay outside the gene matches. The study, taken as a whole, reports: Mostly white British, mostly female donors; authors suggested clonal diversity may be underestimated. There were vaccine-associated CD4 TCRs across spike, dominant at 160-218 and 743-854.

The receptor was isolated from an adult in good health. The rearrangement links TRBV28 to TRBJ2-1; 7 bases are shared with TRBD2. The source material was peripheral blood, sampled on day 0 of AZD1222 vaccination. CDR3 amino acids: CASIAGASGNNEQFF. CDR3 nucleotides: TGTGCCAGCATCGCCGGGGCTAGCGGAAACAATGAGCAGTTCTTC.